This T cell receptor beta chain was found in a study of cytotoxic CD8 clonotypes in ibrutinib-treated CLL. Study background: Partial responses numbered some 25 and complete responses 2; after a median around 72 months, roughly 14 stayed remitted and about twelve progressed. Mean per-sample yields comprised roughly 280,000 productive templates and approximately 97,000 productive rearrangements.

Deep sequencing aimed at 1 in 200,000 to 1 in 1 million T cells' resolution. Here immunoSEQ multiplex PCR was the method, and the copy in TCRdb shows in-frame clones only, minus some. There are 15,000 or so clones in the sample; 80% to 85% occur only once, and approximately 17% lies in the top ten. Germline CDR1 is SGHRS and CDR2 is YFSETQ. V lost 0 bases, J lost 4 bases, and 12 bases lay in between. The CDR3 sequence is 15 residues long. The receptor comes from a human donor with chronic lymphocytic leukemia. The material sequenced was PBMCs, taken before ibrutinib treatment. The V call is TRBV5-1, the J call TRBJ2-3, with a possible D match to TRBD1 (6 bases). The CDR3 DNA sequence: TGCGCCAGCAGCTTGGCGGGACACCCCGCAGATACGCAGTATTTT. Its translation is CASSLAGHPADTQYF.